This is a list of T cell receptor beta chains from one sample in a study of shared clonotypes between healthy human individuals. Using immunoSEQ multiplex PCR, the repertoire was profiled, and TCRdb retains in-frame clones only, with some absent. The profile covers some 240,000 clones, with about 65% appearing a single time and 11% taken by the ten largest. Sequenced sample: memory CD4+ T cells sorted from blood. These receptors were taken from a young man in good health. CDR3s include the opening cysteine and the closing phenylalanine or tryptophan. The D gene is left open where the match is weak. Expanded clones are given a class, and other clones once, few, many or no size at all.

d_call	v_call	j_call	clone_size	cdr3_nt	cdr3_aa
-	TRBV7-3	TRBJ2-1	few	TGTGCCAGCAGCTTCAACCTCAATGAGCAGTTCTTC	CASSFNLNEQFF
TRBD1	TRBV5-4	TRBJ2-1	-	TGTGCCAGCAGCCAGACAGGGGGAAGCAATGAGCAGTTCTTC	CASSQTGGSNEQFF
-	TRBV28	TRBJ1-5	-	TGTGCCACCCTAAGGGGACGCCAGAGGAGCCAGCATTTT	CATLRGRQRSQHF
-	TRBV2	TRBJ2-7	many	TGTGCCAGCAGGCCCCGGGCCCTAACCTACGAGCAGTACTTC	CASRPRALTYEQYF
-	TRBV25-1	TRBJ2-7	once	TGTGCCACCAGCAGCGGGGAGCAGTACTTC	CATSSGEQYF
-	TRBV7-2	TRBJ2-1	few	TGTGCCAGCAGCTCCGGACTCGGTGAGCAGTTCTTC	CASSSGLGEQFF
TRBD2	TRBV5-1	TRBJ2-5	many	TGCGCCAGCAGCTTAGCCGGGACTAGCGGAGAGACCCAGTACTTC	CASSLAGTSGETQYF
-	TRBV9	TRBJ2-5	-	TGTGCCAGCAGCGTAGGGGTTCAGACCCAGTACTTC	CASSVGVQTQYF
TRBD2	TRBV2	TRBJ2-3	-	TGTGCCAGCAGTGAAGCTAGCGGGAGGGCCCGGGTAGATACGCAGTATTTT	CASSEASGRARVDTQYF
-	TRBV7-9	TRBJ1-2	-	TGTGCCAGCAGCCTGGCAGGGCCAAACTATGGCTACACCTTC	CASSLAGPNYGYTF
TRBD1	TRBV5-4	TRBJ1-3	-	TGTGCCAGCAGCTCAACACAGGGGAAGGTTGGTGGAAACACCATATATTTT	CASSSTQGKVGGNTIYF